The next 31 T cell receptor beta chains were all read from a single sample in a study of blood T cell repertoires in COVID-19. Assay used: immunoSEQ multiplex PCR; TCRdb lists only in-frame clones, some missing. Counted here are just over 50,000 clones, roughly 86% occurring once; the ten biggest clones make up around 4%. The sequencing input was peripheral blood. Source of these receptors: a man older than 75 with active COVID-19.

This chain connects TRBV13 to TRBJ2-5; TRBD1 agrees at 9 bases. V dropped 5 bases and J dropped 6; count of bases not matched to a gene: 7. In germline, CDR1 is PRHDT, CDR2 FYEKMQ (reference sequence). The CDR3 runs to 14 residues. The CDR3 is CASSLGQGIQTQYF. The CDR3 region has the DNA TGTGCCAGCAGCCTGGGACAGGGTATCCAGACCCAGTACTTC.

This clone was detected once. The genes are TRBV4-1 and TRBJ2-7, with 8 bases matching TRBD2. J gave up 3 bases and V 0 bases, and 25 bases lay outside the gene matches. The CDR3 extends over 22 amino acids. Germline values: CDR1 MGHRA, CDR2 YSYEKL. As DNA, the CDR3 is TGCGCCAGCAGCCAAGATATGAGAGCCTCGTGGCCTGGCGGGAGGAATCGCTACGAGCAGTACTTC. Amino acids: CASSQDMRASWPGGRNRYEQYF.

The CDR3 DNA is TGTGCCACTTTCGGACAGGGGATTTCGTATAGCAATCAGCCCCAGCATTTT. It translates to CATFGQGISYSNQPQHF. V gene TRBV24-1 combines with J gene TRBJ1-5, with 9 bases aligning to TRBD1. CDR1 and CDR2 (germline): KGHDR, SFDVKD. The CDR3 has 17 amino acids. Trimming removed 10 bases from V and 0 bases from J; junction bases left unmatched: 12.

The chain has TRBV7-2 and TRBJ1-2, with TRBD1 identical over 8 bases. The V gene's germline CDR1 is SGHTA and CDR2 FQGNSA. V was pared by 6 bases and J by 2 bases, with 5 bases of the junction left unmatched. This CDR3 has 14 residues. The CDR3 DNA reads as TGTGCCAGCAGTTGGACAGGGTCGAACTATGGCTACACCTTC. Its translation is CASSWTGSNYGYTF. Based on the CDR3 plus reference TRBV7-2 and TRBJ1-2, the full variable domain is GAGVSQSPSNKVTEKGKDVELRCDPISGHTALYWYRQSLGQGLEFLIYFQGNSAPDKSGLPSDRFSAERTGGSVSTLTIQRTQQEDSAVYLCASSWTGSNYGYTFGSGTRLTVV.

This chain uses TRBV2 with TRBJ2-1; no clear D. From germline, CDR1 is SNHLY and CDR2 FYNNEI. The V end lost 7 bases, the J end lost 4 bases, and 11 bases lay between the germline ends. This CDR3 contains 13 residues. The CDR3 sequence is CASTRANYNEQFF. For the CDR3, the DNA is TGTGCCAGCACCCGAGCGAATTACAATGAGCAGTTCTTC. Based on the CDR3 plus reference TRBV2 and TRBJ2-1, the full variable domain is EPEVTQTPSHQVTQMGQEVILRCVPISNHLYFYWYRQILGQKVEFLVSFYNNEISEKSEIFDDQFSVERPDGSNFTLKIRSTKLEDSAMYFCASTRANYNEQFFGPGTRLTVL.

The chain links TRBV28 to TRBJ2-1; TRBD2 aligns across 8 bases. The junction had 21 bases not matched to a gene; V was cut back by 7 bases and J by 7 bases. Germline V gene lookup returns CDR1 MDHEN and CDR2 SYDVKM. The CDR3 contains 18 residues. The CDR3 region is CASTTQAGVITSGNEQFF. CDR3 in DNA: TGTGCCAGCACGACACAAGCTGGAGTAATTACTAGCGGTAATGAGCAGTTCTTC.

This clone was observed a few times. The rearrangement uses TRBV30 and TRBJ1-1; 12 positions agree with TRBD1. After removal of 5 bases from V and 5 bases from J, the junction contained 9 bases not matched to a gene. CDR1 is GTSNPN, CDR2 SVGIG, per germline (reference sequence). The CDR3 covers 15 residues. The CDR3 reads CAWGTGGNLLTEAFF. CDR3 sequence (DNA): TGTGCCTGGGGGACAGGGGGCAATCTATTAACTGAAGCTTTCTTT.

This clone was found a few times. The V call is TRBV4-3, the J call TRBJ2-1; tentative D call: TRBD2 (5 bases). The V and J ends lost 4 bases and 6 bases respectively, with 22 bases between them. Germline CDR1 and CDR2: LGHNA and YSLEER. CDR3 length: 17 residues. The CDR3 here is CASSRSTIRDERNEQFF. The CDR3 nucleotides are TGCGCCAGCAGCCGATCCACTATTCGGGATGAGCGCAATGAGCAGTTCTTC.

The chain is built from TRBV6-5 and TRBJ2-2; 9 bases line up with TRBD2. Germline V gene lookup returns CDR1 MNHEY and CDR2 SVGAGI. After removal of 5 bases from V and 3 bases from J, the junction contained 4 bases not matched to a gene. CDR3 length: 15 residues. The CDR3 sequence is CASSPGLAYTGELFF. For the CDR3, the DNA is TGTGCCAGCAGTCCGGGACTAGCTTACACCGGGGAGCTGTTTTTT.

The V call is TRBV5-6, the J call TRBJ1-1, with D hard to call. The CDR3 sequence is 13 residues long. Trimming left V 4 bases short and J 4 bases short, with 11 bases between. From germline, CDR1 is SGHDT and CDR2 YYEEEE. The CDR3: CASSPTSGTEAFF. CDR3 coding DNA: TGTGCCAGCAGCCCAACGTCGGGCACTGAAGCTTTCTTT. The full variable domain, completed using reference TRBV5-6 and TRBJ1-1, is DAGVTQSPTHLIKTRGQQVTLRCSPKSGHDTVSWYQQALGQGPQFIFQYYEEEERQRGNFPDRFSGHQFPNYSSELNVNALLLGDSALYLCASSPTSGTEAFFGQGTRLTVV.

This CDR3 reads CATSAQGRDIQYF. Written as DNA, the CDR3 is TGTGCCACCAGCGCACAGGGACGGGACATTCAGTACTTC. The V gene is TRBV15, the J gene TRBJ2-4, with D perhaps matching TRBD1 (6 bases). Deletions cut 5 bases from V and 8 bases from J, with 13 bases between. This CDR3 spans 13 amino acids. Germline-derived CDR1 and CDR2 are LNHNV and YYDKDF (reference sequence).

The rearrangement joins TRBV27 to TRBJ1-1; D remains unclear. This CDR3 spans 15 amino acids. CDR1 and CDR2 from the germline V gene are MNHEY and SMNVEV (reference sequence). Trimming stripped 4 bases from V and 5 bases from J, with 17 bases between. The CDR3 DNA is TGTGCCAGCAGTTCGAGTCCCCGGTCGAGTACTGAAGCTTTCTTT. Residues: CASSSSPRSSTEAFF.

The V gene is TRBV27, the J gene TRBJ2-7; TRBD2 agrees at 11 bases. CDR1 and CDR2 from the germline V gene are MNHEY and SMNVEV (reference sequence). The CDR3 has 16 residues. With V trimmed by 4 bases and J by 7 bases, 12 bases remained unmatched. CDR3 loop: CASSSTTSGMVGEQYF. The CDR3 coding sequence is TGTGCCAGCAGTTCGACGACTAGCGGGATGGTCGGGGAGCAGTACTTC.

The chain carries TRBV12-5 and TRBJ1-5; maybe TRBD1 (6 bases). The germline gives CDR1 LGHNT, CDR2 FRNRAP. The CDR3 has 17 amino acids. V was pared by 4 bases and J by 0 bases, with 16 bases between. The CDR3 region is CASGSQKYRDSNQPQHF. The CDR3, as DNA: TGTGCTAGTGGTTCCCAGAAATACAGGGATAGCAATCAGCCCCAGCATTTT.

V gene TRBV15 combines with J gene TRBJ2-7, with 12 bases that match TRBD2. CDR1 is LNHNV and CDR2 is YYDKDF in the germline V gene (reference sequence). V lost 5 bases, J lost 6 bases, and 8 bases stayed unmatched. This CDR3 region has 15 residues. CDR3 residues: CATSLKTSGSSEQYF. The CDR3 DNA is TGTGCCACCAGCCTAAAGACTAGCGGGAGCTCCGAGCAGTACTTC. The variable domain in full, completed from reference TRBV15 and TRBJ2-7, reads DAMVIQNPRYQVTQFGKPVTLSCSQTLNHNVMYWYQQKSSQAPKLLFHYYDKDFNNEADTPDNFQSRRPNTSFCFLDIRSPGLGDTAMYLCATSLKTSGSSEQYFGPGTRLTVT.

The V and J genes are TRBV27 and TRBJ2-7; D remains ambiguous. The V gene lost 5 bases and the J gene lost 4 bases, with 15 bases spanning the gap. Germline-derived CDR1 and CDR2 are MNHEY and SMNVEV (reference sequence). This CDR3 is built from 14 residues. CDR3 coding DNA: TGTGCCAGCAGTCCCCGCTATGCCTCTTACGAGCAGTACTTC. The encoded protein is CASSPRYASYEQYF.

CDR3 sequence: CASSVSGRAKEQFF. The CDR3 DNA follows: TGTGCCAGCAGTGTTAGCGGGAGGGCAAAGGAGCAGTTCTTC. The chain has TRBV6-6 and TRBJ2-1; 11 bases fit TRBD2. The V and J ends lost 5 bases and 10 bases, in that order; junction bases with no gene match: 7. The CDR3 covers 14 residues. Germline CDR1 and CDR2: MNHNY and SVGAGI (reference sequence).

The gene calls are TRBV18 and TRBJ1-1, with D uncertain. This CDR3 is built from 15 residues. The germline gives CDR1 KGHSH, CDR2 LQKENI. V lost 3 bases, J lost 1 base, and 12 bases lay in between. The CDR3: CASSPQVAGNTEAFF. CDR3 sequence (DNA): TGTGCCAGCTCACCCCAGGTTGCAGGGAACACTGAAGCTTTCTTT.

The chain joins TRBV24-1 to TRBJ2-3; 15 bases are a match to TRBD2. V trimming: 4 bases; J trimming: 5 bases; junction bases outside the gene matches: 12. Per the germline V gene, CDR1 is KGHDR and CDR2 is SFDVKD. The CDR3 length is 19 residues. The CDR3 here is CATSDSGLAGGTEVDTQYF. CDR3 nucleotides: TGTGCCACCAGTGACTCGGGACTAGCGGGAGGCACGGAGGTAGATACGCAGTATTTT.

The CDR3 sequence is CASSQDLRDTPNYGYTF. As DNA, the CDR3 is TGCGCCAGCAGCCAAGACCTTCGAGACACCCCTAACTATGGCTACACCTTC. The V and J genes are TRBV4-3 and TRBJ1-2, with D unclear. The germline V gene has CDR1 LGHNA and CDR2 YSLEER. The CDR3 is made up of 17 amino acids. Trimming left V 0 bases short and J 0 bases short, with 14 bases between.

V gene TRBV6-4 combines with J gene TRBJ2-3; D is ambiguous. Germline V lookup: CDR1 MRHNA, CDR2 SNTAGT. Trimming removed 11 bases at V and 5 bases at J, with 20 bases between. The CDR3 is 14 amino acids. The CDR3 DNA is TGTGCCCTCCCGCGGCCGCCCTGCGGAGATACGCAGTATTTT. Encoded protein: CALPRPPCGDTQYF.

The chain employs TRBV12-3 or TRBV12-4 and TRBJ1-5; 7 bases map to TRBD1. The ends lost 6 bases at V and 4 bases at J; junction bases unmatched: 3. The CDR3 loop spans 13 amino acids. For the CDR3, the DNA is TGTGCCAGCAGAGACAGGGTAAATCAGCCCCAGCATTTT. Translated: CASRDRVNQPQHF.

This chain connects TRBV7-2 to TRBJ1-5, with 7 bases matching TRBD1. Germline assignment: CDR1 SGHTA and CDR2 FQGNSA. V lost 5 bases, J lost 4 bases, and 8 bases stayed unmatched. The CDR3 contains 15 residues. As DNA, the CDR3 is TGTGCCAGCAGCCCAATGGACAGGCGAAATCAGCCCCAGCATTTT. It specifies CASSPMDRRNQPQHF.

This rearrangement joins TRBV5-5 to TRBJ2-2; TRBD1 matches 9 bases. This CDR3 spans 15 amino acids. After removal of 0 bases from V and 7 bases from J, the junction contained 4 bases not matched to a gene. The V gene's germline CDR1 is SGHKS and CDR2 YYEKEE (reference sequence). The CDR3 reads CASSLGTGGGGELFF. As DNA, the CDR3 is TGTGCCAGCAGCTTGGGCACAGGGGGCGGCGGGGAGCTGTTTTTT.

The chain joins TRBV5-4 to TRBJ2-3; TRBD2 agrees at 12 bases. The junction had 3 bases not matched to a gene; V was cut back by 5 bases and J by 2 bases. Germline CDR1 reads SGHNT; CDR2 reads YYREEE (reference sequence). This CDR3 is 15 amino acids long. Here the CDR3 DNA reads TGTGCCAGCAGGGGACTAGCGGGTACCACAGATACGCAGTATTTT. Its protein is CASRGLAGTTDTQYF.

The V gene is TRBV7-9, the J gene TRBJ2-7, with TRBD2 as a possible D gene (5 bases). This CDR3 has 13 residues. V gave up 7 bases and J gave up 2 bases, with 12 bases separating them. Germline values: CDR1 SEHNR, CDR2 FQNEAQ (reference sequence). The CDR3 nucleotides are TGTGCCAGCACCACAAGCGGCACCTACGAGCAGTACTTC. Its translation: CASTTSGTYEQYF.

This clone was seen a single time. This sequence joins TRBV3-1 (or the pseudogene TRBV3-2) and TRBJ2-1; the D gene is possibly TRBD1 (6 bases). The germline V gene has CDR1 LGHDT and CDR2 YNNKEL (reference sequence). The CDR3 sequence is 12 residues long. V was cut by 4 bases and J by 8 bases, with 9 bases left in between. In nucleotides, the CDR3 is TGTGCCAGCAGCCGAGGGGGTTATGAGCAGTTCTTC. Protein: CASSRGGYEQFF.

This chain joins TRBV7-9 and TRBJ2-1; 14 nucleotides match TRBD2. With 1 base clipped from V and 8 bases from J, the junction kept 4 bases outside the gene matches. This CDR3 spans 16 amino acids. CDR1 SEHNR and CDR2 FQNEAQ come from the germline V gene (reference sequence). Here the CDR3 DNA reads TGTGCCAGCAGCTTAGGGGGACTAGCGGGAGTTCATGAGCAGTTCTTC. Translating gives CASSLGGLAGVHEQFF. Full variable domain (remainder filled in from reference TRBV7-9 and TRBJ2-1): DTGVSQNPRHKITKRGQNVTFRCDPISEHNRLYWYRQTLGQGPEFLTYFQNEAQLEKSRLLSDRFSAERPKGSFSTLEIQRTEQGDSAMYLCASSLGGLAGVHEQFFGPGTRLTVL.

The chain has TRBV19 and TRBJ1-5; tentative D call: TRBD1 (6 bases). CDR1 is LNHDA and CDR2 is SQIVND in the germline V gene (reference sequence). V gave up 4 bases and J gave up 5 bases, with 15 bases separating them. The CDR3 contains 15 residues. The CDR3 protein is CASSTQTGYDQPQHF. The CDR3 DNA reads as TGTGCCAGTAGTACTCAGACAGGATACGATCAGCCCCAGCATTTT.

This clone has just one count. This chain connects TRBV6-5 to TRBJ2-5, with D tentatively TRBD2 (6 bases). The CDR3 covers 15 residues. The germline V gene has CDR1 MNHEY and CDR2 SVGAGI. V lost 4 bases and J 5 bases, leaving 17 bases between the germline ends. This chain's CDR3 is CASSSGSGELETQYF. The CDR3 DNA follows: TGTGCCAGCAGTTCTGGGTCGGGGGAGTTGGAGACCCAGTACTTC.

The chain is built from TRBV27 and TRBJ2-1; weak D call: TRBD1 (5 bases). The CDR3 loop spans 15 amino acids. CDR1 and CDR2 from the germline V gene are MNHEY and SMNVEV (reference sequence). V gave up 5 bases and J gave up 0 bases, with 11 bases separating them. The CDR3 coding sequence is TGTGCCAGCAGTCTAGACAGAGACTCCTACAATGAGCAGTTCTTC. Encoded protein: CASSLDRDSYNEQFF.